These 8 T cell receptor beta chains originate from one sample sequenced in a study of cytomegalovirus exposure and HLA in healthy donors. Both 60 Vbeta primers and 13 Jbeta primers went into the PCR. Here immunoSEQ multiplex PCR was the method, and the copy in TCRdb shows in-frame clones only, minus some. This sample has 120,000 or so clones, with approximately 80% found just once. Sequenced input: PBMCs. These receptors originate from a man aged 25-40 years in good health and CMV-seronegative.

The J gene is TRBJ2-5, the V gene TRBV9, with D possibly TRBD1 on 5 matching bases. The V gene's germline CDR1 is SGDLS and CDR2 YYNGEE. V lost 1 base, J lost 5 bases, and 15 bases lay in between. This CDR3 comprises 15 residues. This CDR3 is CASSVKDTLGETQYF. The CDR3 DNA reads TGTGCCAGCAGCGTAAAGGACACCTTGGGGGAGACCCAGTACTTC.

The gene calls are TRBV30 and TRBJ1-5; D unclear. There are 12 residues in the CDR3. From germline, CDR1 is GTSNPN and CDR2 SVGIG (reference sequence). Trimming cost V 5 bases and J 6 bases, with 11 bases left between them. As DNA, the CDR3 is TGTGCCTGGGGAAGTCGGGGTCAGCCCCAGCATTTT. It translates to CAWGSRGQPQHF.

The V call is TRBV18, the J call TRBJ1-4; 8 bases align to TRBD1. This CDR3 has 15 amino acids. V lost 3 bases, J lost 7 bases, and 7 bases stayed unmatched. From germline, CDR1 is KGHSH and CDR2 LQKENI. The CDR3 sequence is CASSPTTGAGEKLFF. The CDR3 coding sequence is TGTGCCAGCTCACCCACGACAGGGGCAGGTGAAAAACTGTTTTTT.

The chain recombines TRBV7-8 with TRBJ1-1; D gene unclear. The CDR3 contains 14 residues. Trimming stripped 1 base from V and 4 bases from J, with 10 bases between. CDR1 SGHVS and CDR2 FQNEAQ come from the germline V gene. The CDR3 DNA reads TGTGCCAGCAGCTTAGTACAGTGGGTCACTGAAGCTTTCTTT. Its protein is CASSLVQWVTEAFF.

V and J are TRBV5-8 and TRBJ2-2; D call uncertain. Germline lookup yields CDR1 SGHTS and CDR2 YDEGEE. V lost 0 bases and J lost 1, with 4 bases in between. This CDR3 is built from 14 residues. CDR3: CASSLAMNTGELFF. The CDR3 DNA follows: TGTGCCAGCAGCTTGGCAATGAACACCGGGGAGCTGTTTTTT.

This chain joins TRBV27 and TRBJ2-7, with 10 bases lining up with TRBD1. Germline-derived CDR1 and CDR2 are MNHEY and SMNVEV (reference sequence). The CDR3 sequence is 13 residues long. J was trimmed by 7 bases and V by 7 bases; bases with no gene match: 7. The CDR3 reads CASKGQGMGEQYF. In nucleotides, the CDR3 is TGTGCCAGCAAGGGACAGGGGATGGGGGAGCAGTACTTC.

This chain connects TRBV18 to TRBJ2-2, with D perhaps TRBD2 (6 bases). Germline V CDR1 and CDR2: KGHSH, LQKENI. This CDR3 is 17 amino acids long. V lost 6 bases and J 6 bases, leaving 23 bases between the germline ends. The CDR3 spells CASSLDSPGTGAGELFF. The CDR3 nucleotides read TGTGCCAGCTCCCTCGACTCTCCAGGGACGGGGGCCGGGGAGCTGTTTTTT.

The chain combines TRBV9 with TRBJ2-3, with TRBD2 identical over 11 bases. The CDR3 loop spans 15 amino acids. Germline V CDR1 and CDR2: SGDLS, YYNGEE. With 6 bases clipped from V and 4 bases from J, the junction kept 7 bases outside the gene matches. The CDR3 DNA reads TGTGCCAGCACATCGACTAGCGGGATTGCAGATACGCAGTATTTT. It codes for CASTSTSGIADTQYF.